The source of this T cell receptor (beta chain) is a study of siplizumab effects on memory and regulatory T cells. Sequenced by immunoSEQ multiplex PCR; TCRdb stores in-frame clones only, minus some. The sample has around 77,000 clones; about 90% are singletons. Study-level findings and limits: Sequences below about 10^-5 frequency were poorly captured, and few alloreactive clones mapped to unstimulated subsets. Among mappable alloreactive CD4+ clones, the Treg-derived fraction averaged roughly 70% with siplizumab versus roughly 27% in controls.

To note about this clone: Antigen unknown.

Between the trimmed V and J ends, which lost 0 bases and 0 bases, there was a span of 9 bases. Germline values: CDR1 MGHRA, CDR2 YSYEKL. This CDR3 spans 15 amino acids. This chain connects TRBV4-1 to TRBJ2-7; D not resolved. The sequence derives from a human donor in good health. The specimen was CD8+ T cells sorted from blood. CDR3 residues: CASSQDHSFSYEQYF. The CDR3 DNA is TGCGCCAGCAGCCAAGATCACAGTTTCTCCTACGAGCAGTACTTC.